The entry below describes one T cell receptor (beta chain). Its antigen is undetermined. Unique molecular identifiers were incorporated during preparation of the TCRbeta library. TCRdb re-called the PCR reads with MiXCR, one entry per CDR3 protein. This table has about 420,000 distinct CDR3 sequences, around 16% appearing once. Trimming left V 6 bases short and J 5 bases short, with 13 bases between. The germline CDR1 and CDR2 sequences are SGHVS and FQNEAQ. The CDR3 runs to 13 residues. The sample is drawn from a study of T-cell reconstitution after alpha-beta-depleted transplantation in children. Study-wide results and caveats: Some patients' high day-60 TCRbeta diversity was traced to surviving recipient T cells and thymic progenitors.

Sequencing used PBMCs, mostly from graft donor cells, obtained 360 days after TCRalphabeta/CD19-depleted stem cell transplant. The TCR originated in a boy younger than two who had a stem cell transplant for Wiskott-Aldrich syndrome, so the T cells may come from the graft donor. This chain joins TRBV7-8 and TRBJ2-5, with D possibly being TRBD2 (6 bases). The CDR3 is CASRLWDLETQYF. CDR3 sequence (DNA): TGTGCCAGCAGGTTATGGGACTTGGAGACCCAGTACTTC.